This entry lists 14 T cell receptor beta chains sequenced from one sample in a study of early T cells in non-severe SARS-CoV-2 infection. TCRdb passed the 5' RACE reads through MiXCR, listing each CDR3 protein once. The table lists roughly 70,000 distinct CDR3 sequences, about 12% of them singletons. Sequencing was performed on whole blood. The origin of the receptors is an adult who was a healthcare worker with PCR-confirmed SARS-CoV-2 infection or an uninfected control (not recorded which).

This chain links TRBV12-5 with TRBJ2-7; 11 bases fit TRBD2. CDR3 length: 13 amino acids. The germline V gene has CDR1 LGHNT and CDR2 FRNRAP. Written as DNA, the CDR3 is TGTGGCGAACCGGGACTAGCGGAAGACGAGCAGTACTTC. The encoded protein is CGEPGLAEDEQYF.

This clonotype was detected many times. The chain is built from TRBV25-1 and TRBJ2-7, with D perhaps given as TRBD1 or TRBD2 (5 bases each). CDR1 is MGHDK, CDR2 SYGVNS, per germline. The CDR3 is made up of 13 amino acids. The V and J ends lost 2 bases and 6 bases respectively, with 11 bases between them. CDR3 in amino acids: CASSEPAGAEQYF. CDR3 DNA sequence: TGTGCCAGCAGTGAACCCGCCGGGGCCGAGCAGTACTTC.

At least ten counts were recorded for this clonotype. V usage is TRBV20-1 and J usage is TRBJ1-2, with a weak D call TRBD1 (5 bases). This CDR3 has 14 amino acids. From germline, CDR1 is DFQATT and CDR2 SNEGSKA (reference sequence). V was clipped by 1 base and J by 8 bases, with 17 bases between them. The CDR3 protein is CSARGSGGPRGYTF. The DNA of the CDR3 is TGCAGTGCTAGAGGGAGTGGGGGACCCCGCGGCTACACCTTC.

V usage is TRBV5-1 and J usage is TRBJ1-6; TRBD1 matches 8 bases. From germline, CDR1 is SGHRS and CDR2 YFSETQ. This CDR3 comprises 15 residues. Trimming removed 4 bases from V and 10 bases from J; junction bases left unmatched: 10. This CDR3 is CASSNLDRVGSPLHF. The CDR3 DNA sequence: TGCGCCAGCAGCAACCTGGACAGGGTAGGATCACCCCTCCACTTT.

The chain carries TRBV20-1 and TRBJ2-3; D gene unclear. The CDR3 loop spans 11 amino acids. The V end lost 0 bases, the J end lost 9 bases, and 7 bases lay between the germline ends. Germline lookup yields CDR1 DFQATT and CDR2 SNEGSKA (reference sequence). The CDR3 DNA follows: TGCAGTGCTAGAGATCGGTGGACGCAGTATTTT. This codes for CSARDRWTQYF.

This clonotype was observed at least ten times. CDR3 nucleotide sequence: TGTGCCAGCTCACCAACTAGCACAGATACGCAGTATTTT. Residues: CASSPTSTDTQYF. This chain joins TRBV18 and TRBJ2-3; D is ambiguous. From germline, CDR1 is KGHSH and CDR2 LQKENI. The CDR3 runs to 13 residues. The ends were cut back, 2 bases at V and 0 bases at J, with 3 bases in the middle.

The genes are TRBV28 and TRBJ2-2, with a weak D call TRBD1 (6 bases). The V end was cut by 4 bases, the J end by 2 bases, with 14 bases between. From germline, CDR1 is MDHEN and CDR2 SYDVKM. The CDR3 loop spans 16 amino acids. The chain's CDR3 is CASSSYRVLNTGELFF. For the CDR3, the DNA is TGTGCCAGCAGTTCTTACAGGGTTCTAAACACCGGGGAGCTGTTTTTT.

This clonotype was seen repeatedly, ten times or more. The chain uses TRBV10-2 and TRBJ2-1, with D unresolved. CDR1 is WSHSY and CDR2 is SAAADI in the germline V gene. Trimming left V 3 bases short and J 4 bases short, with 1 base between. This CDR3 spans 11 amino acids. In nucleotides, the CDR3 is TGCGCCAGCAGTGAATACAATGAGCAGTTCTTC. Its protein product is CASSEYNEQFF.

This clonotype has a count of ten or more. The genes are TRBV30 and TRBJ2-7; D may be TRBD1 (5 bases). The V end was cut by 5 bases, the J end by 3 bases, with 17 bases between. This CDR3 has 14 amino acids. The germline V gene has CDR1 GTSNPN and CDR2 SVGIG (reference sequence). The CDR3 DNA follows: TGTGCCTGGCGTTCGGTGGACACGCTCTACGAGCAGTACTTC. Translated, it gives CAWRSVDTLYEQYF.

This clonotype was observed a few times. V is TRBV6-5 and J is TRBJ1-1; D is perhaps TRBD1 (6 bases). CDR3 length: 14 amino acids. The V gene's germline CDR1 is MNHEY and CDR2 SVGAGI. The germline V and J ends were trimmed by 4 bases and 1 base, with 10 bases remaining between them. The CDR3 sequence: CASSFDRKNTEAFF. The CDR3 DNA reads as TGTGCCAGCAGTTTCGACAGGAAGAACACTGAAGCTTTCTTT.

About this clonotype: This may be a read error, as it is one base from a much larger clone. The chain couples TRBV12-3 or TRBV12-4 to TRBJ2-5; unclear D gene. The CDR3 has 12 residues. CDR3 coding DNA: TGTGTCAGCAGCGTGGCAGGAGAGACCCAGTACTTC. Translation gives CVSSVAGETQYF.

This clonotype was seen ten or more times. This chain connects TRBV4-1 to TRBJ2-1; TRBD2 matches 7 bases. The V gene's germline CDR1 is MGHRA and CDR2 YSYEKL. This CDR3 is built from 16 residues. V gave up 0 bases and J gave up 4 bases; unmatched junction bases: 6. The CDR3 region is CASSQDGGRGYNEQFF. The CDR3, as DNA: TGCGCCAGCAGCCAAGATGGGGGGAGGGGTTACAATGAGCAGTTCTTC.

The sample holds one count of this clonotype. V usage is TRBV20-1 and J usage is TRBJ2-1; 7 bases line up with TRBD1. V shed 5 bases, J shed 8 bases, and the junction held 6 bases outside the gene matches. The CDR3 is 12 residues long. Germline V CDR1 and CDR2: DFQATT, SNEGSKA (reference sequence). The CDR3 nucleotides read TGCAGTGCTGACCGGCAGGGGGATGAGCAGTTCTTC. Residues: CSADRQGDEQFF.

This clonotype was seen at least ten times. V and J are TRBV5-1 and TRBJ2-6; D is unclear. Between the trimmed V and J ends, which lost 3 bases and 0 bases, there was a span of 7 bases. The CDR3 is made up of 15 amino acids. In germline, CDR1 is SGHRS, CDR2 YFSETQ. As DNA, the CDR3 is TGCGCCAGCAGCTCGGACCACTCTGGGGCCAACGTCCTGACTTTC. The encoded protein is CASSSDHSGANVLTF.